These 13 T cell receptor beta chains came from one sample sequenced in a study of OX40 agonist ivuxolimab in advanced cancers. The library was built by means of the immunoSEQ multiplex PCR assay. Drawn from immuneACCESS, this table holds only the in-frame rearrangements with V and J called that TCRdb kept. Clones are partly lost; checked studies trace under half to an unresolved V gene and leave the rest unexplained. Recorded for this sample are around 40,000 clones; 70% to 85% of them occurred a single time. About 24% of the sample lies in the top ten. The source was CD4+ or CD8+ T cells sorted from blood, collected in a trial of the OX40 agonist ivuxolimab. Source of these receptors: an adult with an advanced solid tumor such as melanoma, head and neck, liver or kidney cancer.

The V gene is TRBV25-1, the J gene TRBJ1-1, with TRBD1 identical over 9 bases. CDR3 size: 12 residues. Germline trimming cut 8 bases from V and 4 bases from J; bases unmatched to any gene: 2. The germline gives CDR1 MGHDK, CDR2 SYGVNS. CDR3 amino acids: CASQTGGTEAFF. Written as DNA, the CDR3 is TGTGCCAGCCAGACAGGGGGCACTGAAGCTTTCTTT.

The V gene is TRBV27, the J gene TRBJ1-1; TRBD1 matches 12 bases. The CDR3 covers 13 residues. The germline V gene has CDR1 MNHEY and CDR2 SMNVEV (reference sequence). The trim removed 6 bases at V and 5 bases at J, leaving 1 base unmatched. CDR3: CASRGQGATEAFF. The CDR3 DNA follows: TGTGCCAGCAGGGGACAGGGGGCGACTGAAGCTTTCTTT.

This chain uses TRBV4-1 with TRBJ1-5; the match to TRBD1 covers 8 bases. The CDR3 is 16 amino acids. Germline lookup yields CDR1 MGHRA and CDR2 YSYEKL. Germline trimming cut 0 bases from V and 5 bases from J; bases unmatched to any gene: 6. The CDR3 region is CASSQENRGTHQPQHF. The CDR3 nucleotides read TGCGCCAGCAGCCAAGAGAACAGGGGGACCCATCAGCCCCAGCATTTT.

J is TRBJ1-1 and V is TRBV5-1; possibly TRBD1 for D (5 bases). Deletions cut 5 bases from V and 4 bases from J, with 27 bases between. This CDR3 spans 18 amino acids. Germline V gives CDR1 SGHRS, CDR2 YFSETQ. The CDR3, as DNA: TGCGCCAGCAGGTCGAGAGCTACAGGCACCGGGGGGAGCACTGAAGCTTTCTTT. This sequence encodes CASRSRATGTGGSTEAFF.

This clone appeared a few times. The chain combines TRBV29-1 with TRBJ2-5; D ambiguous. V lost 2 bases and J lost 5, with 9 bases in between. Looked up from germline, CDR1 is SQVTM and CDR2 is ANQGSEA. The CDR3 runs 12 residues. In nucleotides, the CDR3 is TGCAGCGTTGAATGGGTTGGGGAGACCCAGTACTTC. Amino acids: CSVEWVGETQYF.

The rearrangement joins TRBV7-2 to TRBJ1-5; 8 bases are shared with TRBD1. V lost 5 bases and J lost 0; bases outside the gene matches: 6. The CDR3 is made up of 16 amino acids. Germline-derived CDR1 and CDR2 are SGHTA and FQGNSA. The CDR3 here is CASSATGVYSNQPQHF. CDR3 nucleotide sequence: TGTGCCAGCAGCGCGACAGGGGTCTATAGCAATCAGCCCCAGCATTTT. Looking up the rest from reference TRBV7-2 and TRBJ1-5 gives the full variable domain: GAGVSQSPSNKVTEKGKDVELRCDPISGHTALYWYRQSLGQGLEFLIYFQGNSAPDKSGLPSDRFSAERTGGSVSTLTIQRTQQEDSAVYLCASSATGVYSNQPQHFGDGTRLSIL.

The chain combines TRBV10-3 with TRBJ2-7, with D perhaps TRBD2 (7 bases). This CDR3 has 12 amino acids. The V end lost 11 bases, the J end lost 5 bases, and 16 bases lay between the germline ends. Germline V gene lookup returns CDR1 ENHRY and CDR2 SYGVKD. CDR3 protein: CASEGGGHEQYF. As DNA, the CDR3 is TGTGCCTCTGAAGGGGGGGGCCACGAGCAGTACTTC.

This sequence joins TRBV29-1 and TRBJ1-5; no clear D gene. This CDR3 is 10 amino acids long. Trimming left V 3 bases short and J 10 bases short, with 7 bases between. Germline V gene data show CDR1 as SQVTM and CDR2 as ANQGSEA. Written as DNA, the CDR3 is TGCAGCGTTGATAGGTCCCCCCAGCATTTT. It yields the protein CSVDRSPQHF.

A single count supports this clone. CDR3 region: CASSELQTTGELFF. Here the CDR3 DNA reads TGCGCCAGCAGTGAGTTGCAGACGACCGGGGAGCTGTTTTTT. The rearrangement uses TRBV10-1 and TRBJ2-2, with no clear D. The germline V gene has CDR1 WNHNN and CDR2 SYGVQD (reference sequence). V was shortened by 1 base and J by 5 bases, with 8 bases between the two germline ends. The CDR3 is made up of 14 amino acids.

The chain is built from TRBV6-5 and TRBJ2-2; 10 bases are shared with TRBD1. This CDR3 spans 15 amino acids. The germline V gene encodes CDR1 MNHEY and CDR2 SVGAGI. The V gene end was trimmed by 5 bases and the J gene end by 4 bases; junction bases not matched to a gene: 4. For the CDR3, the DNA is TGTGCCAGCAGTGGACAGGGGGTGGGCACCGGGGAGCTGTTTTTT. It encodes CASSGQGVGTGELFF.

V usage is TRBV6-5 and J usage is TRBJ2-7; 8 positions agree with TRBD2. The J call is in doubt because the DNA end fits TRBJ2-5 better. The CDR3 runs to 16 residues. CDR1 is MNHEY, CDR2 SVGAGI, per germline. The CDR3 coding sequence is TGTGCCAGCAGTTACTCCGGGACTAGGCGGCAAGAGACCCAGTACTTC. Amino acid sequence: CASSYSGTRRQETQYF.

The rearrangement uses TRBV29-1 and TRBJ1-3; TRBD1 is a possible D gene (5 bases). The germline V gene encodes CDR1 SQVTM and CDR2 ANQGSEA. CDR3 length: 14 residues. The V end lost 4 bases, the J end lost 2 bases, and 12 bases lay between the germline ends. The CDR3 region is CSVVRVGAGNTIYF. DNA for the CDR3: TGCAGCGTTGTGAGGGTAGGGGCTGGAAACACCATATATTTT.

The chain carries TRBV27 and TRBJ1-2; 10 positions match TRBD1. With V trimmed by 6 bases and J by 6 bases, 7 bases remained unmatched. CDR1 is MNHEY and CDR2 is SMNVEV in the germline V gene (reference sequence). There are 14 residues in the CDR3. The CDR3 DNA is TGTGCCAGCAGCACCCGGGACAGGGGACATGGCTACACCTTC. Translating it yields CASSTRDRGHGYTF.